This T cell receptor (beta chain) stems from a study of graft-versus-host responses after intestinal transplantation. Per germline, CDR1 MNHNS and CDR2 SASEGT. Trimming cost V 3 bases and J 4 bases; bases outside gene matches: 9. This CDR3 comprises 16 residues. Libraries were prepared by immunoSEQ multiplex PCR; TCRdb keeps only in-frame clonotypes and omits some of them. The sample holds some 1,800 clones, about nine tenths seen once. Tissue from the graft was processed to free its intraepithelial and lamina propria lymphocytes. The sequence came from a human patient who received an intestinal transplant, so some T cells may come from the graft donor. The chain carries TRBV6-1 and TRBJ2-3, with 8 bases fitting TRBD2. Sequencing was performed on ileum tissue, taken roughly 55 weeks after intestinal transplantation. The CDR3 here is CASSETPGTRADTQYF. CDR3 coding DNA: TGTGCCAGCAGTGAGACTCCGGGGACTAGGGCAGATACGCAGTATTTT.